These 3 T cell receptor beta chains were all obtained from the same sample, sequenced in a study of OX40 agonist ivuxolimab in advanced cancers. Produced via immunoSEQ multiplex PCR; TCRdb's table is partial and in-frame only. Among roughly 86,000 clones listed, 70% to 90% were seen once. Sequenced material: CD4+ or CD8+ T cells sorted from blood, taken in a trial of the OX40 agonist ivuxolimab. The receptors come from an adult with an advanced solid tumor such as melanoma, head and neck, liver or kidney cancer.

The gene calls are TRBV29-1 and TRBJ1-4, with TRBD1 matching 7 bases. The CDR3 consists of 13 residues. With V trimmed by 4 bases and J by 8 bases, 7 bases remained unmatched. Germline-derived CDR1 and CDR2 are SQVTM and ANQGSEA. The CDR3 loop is CSVVIQGWEKLFF. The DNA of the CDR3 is TGCAGCGTTGTCATACAGGGGTGGGAAAAACTGTTTTTT. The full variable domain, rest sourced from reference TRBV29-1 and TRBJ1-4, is SAVISQKPSRDICQRGTSLTIQCQVDSQVTMMFWYRQQPGQSLTLIATANQGSEATYESGFVIDKFPISRPNLTFSTLTVSNMSPEDSSIYLCSVVIQGWEKLFFGSGTQLSVL.

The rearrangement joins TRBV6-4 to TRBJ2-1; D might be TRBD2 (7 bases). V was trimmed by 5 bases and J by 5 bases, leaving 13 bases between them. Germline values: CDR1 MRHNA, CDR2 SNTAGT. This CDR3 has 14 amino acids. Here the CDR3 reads CASSRRGGNNEQFF. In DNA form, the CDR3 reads TGTGCCAGCAGTAGGAGGGGGGGCAACAATGAGCAGTTCTTC.

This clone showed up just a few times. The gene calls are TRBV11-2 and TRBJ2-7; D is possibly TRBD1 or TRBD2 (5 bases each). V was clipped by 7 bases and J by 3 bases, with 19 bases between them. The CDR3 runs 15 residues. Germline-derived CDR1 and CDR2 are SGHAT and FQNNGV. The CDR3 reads CASTSPWGKRYEQYF. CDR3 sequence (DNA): TGTGCCAGCACCTCCCCCTGGGGGAAACGCTACGAGCAGTACTTC.